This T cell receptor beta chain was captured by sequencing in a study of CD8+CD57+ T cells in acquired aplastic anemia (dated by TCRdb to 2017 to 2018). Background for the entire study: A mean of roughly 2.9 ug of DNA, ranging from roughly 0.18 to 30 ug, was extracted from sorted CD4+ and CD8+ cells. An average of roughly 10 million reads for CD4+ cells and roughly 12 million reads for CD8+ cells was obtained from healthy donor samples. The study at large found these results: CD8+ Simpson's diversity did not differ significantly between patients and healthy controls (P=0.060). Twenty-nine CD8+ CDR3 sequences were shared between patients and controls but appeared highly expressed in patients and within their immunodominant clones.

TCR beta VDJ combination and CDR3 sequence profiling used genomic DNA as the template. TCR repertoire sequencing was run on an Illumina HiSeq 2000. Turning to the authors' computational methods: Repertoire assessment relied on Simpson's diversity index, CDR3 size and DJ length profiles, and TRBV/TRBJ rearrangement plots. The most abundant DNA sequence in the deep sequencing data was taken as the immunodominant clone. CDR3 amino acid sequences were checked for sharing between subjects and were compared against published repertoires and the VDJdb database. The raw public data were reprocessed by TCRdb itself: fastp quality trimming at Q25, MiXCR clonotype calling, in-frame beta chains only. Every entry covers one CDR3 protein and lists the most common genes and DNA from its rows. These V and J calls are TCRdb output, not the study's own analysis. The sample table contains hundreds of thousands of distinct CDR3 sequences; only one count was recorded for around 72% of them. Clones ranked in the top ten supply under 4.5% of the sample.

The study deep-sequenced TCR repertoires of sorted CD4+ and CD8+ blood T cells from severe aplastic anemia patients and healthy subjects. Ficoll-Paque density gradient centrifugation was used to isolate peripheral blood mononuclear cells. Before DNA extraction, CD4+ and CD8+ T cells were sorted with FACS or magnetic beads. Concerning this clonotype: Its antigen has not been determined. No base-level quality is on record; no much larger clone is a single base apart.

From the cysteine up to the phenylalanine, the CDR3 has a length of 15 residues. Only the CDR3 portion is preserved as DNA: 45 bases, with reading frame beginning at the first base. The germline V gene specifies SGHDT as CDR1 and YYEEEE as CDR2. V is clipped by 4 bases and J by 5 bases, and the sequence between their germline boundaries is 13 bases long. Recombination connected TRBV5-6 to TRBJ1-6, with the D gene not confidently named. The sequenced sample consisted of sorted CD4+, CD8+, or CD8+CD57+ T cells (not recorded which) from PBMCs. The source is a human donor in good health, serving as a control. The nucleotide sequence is TGTGCCAGCAGCATTGGACCTCTGAATAATTCACCCCTCCACTTT. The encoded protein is CASSIGPLNNSPLHF.